The rows below give T cell receptor beta chains drawn from one sample of a study of T cells in Graves' hyperthyroidism and ophthalmopathy. TCRdb reprocessed the multiplex PCR reads via MiXCR and lists one record per CDR3 protein. The sample carries more than 500,000 distinct CDR3 sequences, around 46% recorded once. Sequencing used peripheral blood or thyroid tissue (not recorded which). These receptors were taken from an adult woman with Graves' disease, either hyperthyroidism or ophthalmopathy (not recorded which). CDR3s leave out the opening cysteine and the closing phenylalanine or tryptophan.

V,J,CDR3
TRBV5-8,TRBJ2-7,ASSLRTVSYEQY
TRBV24-1,TRBJ1-1,ASSLLVDTEAF
TRBV5-1,TRBJ2-5,ASSPLASRFQETQY
TRBV7-2,TRBJ1-4,ASSFARRREKLF
TRBV5-6,TRBJ1-5,ASSLAGGGSNQPQH
TRBV20-1,TRBJ1-6,SARGPVASGSPLH
TRBV25-1,TRBJ2-1,ASSELMWSEQF
TRBV30,TRBJ2-6,AWILPGESGANVLT
TRBV18,TRBJ1-2,ASPPQGAFNYGYT
TRBV29-1,TRBJ2-7,SVELAGVYEQY
TRBV19,TRBJ2-7,ASSRTVPTGNEQY
TRBV2,TRBJ2-7,ASSPKRDAYEQY
TRBV5-1,TRBJ1-6,ASSPGQADNSPLH
TRBV27,TRBJ1-2,ASSTRDRGFAGYT
TRBV7-2,TRBJ1-2,ASTEVGAGFEGGYT
TRBV7-9,TRBJ1-4,ASSQDEELF
TRBV7-9,TRBJ2-7,ASSPPGEGEQY
TRBV19,TRBJ2-5,ASSGQGGEETQY